This passage covers 10 T cell receptor beta chains from one sample sequenced in a study of cytomegalovirus exposure and HLA in healthy donors. Use of 60 Vbeta and 13 Jbeta primers characterized the PCR. This table comes from immunoSEQ multiplex PCR, and its TCRdb copy is limited to in-frame clones, with some not included. The sample records about 120,000 clones, about 70% being singletons. The sample consisted of PBMCs. The receptors were gathered from a woman in her 40s in good health and CMV-seropositive.

The chain carries TRBV6-5 and TRBJ2-1; tentatively, D is TRBD2 (7 bases). The V and J ends lost 4 bases and 0 bases respectively, with 13 bases between them. CDR1 and CDR2 (germline): MNHEY, SVGAGI. The CDR3 extends over 16 amino acids. The CDR3 coding sequence is TGTGCCAGCAGTTCATCCGGGGGGCGCTCCTACAATGAGCAGTTCTTC. As protein: CASSSSGGRSYNEQFF.

The V and J genes are TRBV7-9 and TRBJ2-7; the D gene is possibly TRBD1 (5 bases). Per the germline V gene, CDR1 is SEHNR and CDR2 is FQNEAQ (reference sequence). The CDR3 contains 15 residues. Trimming took 1 base from V and 2 from J, leaving 12 bases between them. The CDR3 coding sequence is TGTGCCAGCAGCTTAGTTCCGACAGAGACCTACGAGCAGTACTTC. The encoded protein is CASSLVPTETYEQYF.

V gene TRBV15 combines with J gene TRBJ1-2, with 9 bases aligning to TRBD1. The trim removed 6 bases at V and 6 bases at J, leaving 5 bases unmatched. The CDR3 contains 13 residues. Germline CDR1 reads LNHNV; CDR2 reads YYDKDF (reference sequence). DNA for the CDR3: TGTGCCACCAGAGACACAGGGGGCCATGGCTACACCTTC. It specifies CATRDTGGHGYTF.

The chain combines TRBV29-1 with TRBJ2-6, with TRBD2 matching 8 bases. The CDR3 length is 16 residues. CDR1 is SQVTM and CDR2 is ANQGSEA in the germline V gene. CDR3 protein: CRGRGAPLSGANVLTF. The CDR3 nucleotides read TGCAGGGGGCGGGGGGCGCCACTTTCTGGGGCCAACGTCCTGACTTTC.

This clone appeared a single time. The V call is TRBV9, the J call TRBJ2-3; 8 bases line up with TRBD2. Germline V lookup: CDR1 SGDLS, CDR2 YYNGEE. CDR3 size: 15 residues. Trimming took 2 bases from V and 3 from J; bases not matched to a gene: 5. As DNA, the CDR3 is TGTGCCAGCAGCGTCCGCAGCGGGGGAACAGATACGCAGTATTTT. It encodes CASSVRSGGTDTQYF.

This clone has a single count. The chain employs TRBV19 and TRBJ1-5; TRBD1 aligns across 7 bases. Germline V gives CDR1 LNHDA, CDR2 SQIVND (reference sequence). Trimming cost V 10 bases and J 7 bases; bases outside gene matches: 13. The CDR3 length is 14 residues. The CDR3 DNA is TGTGCCACACATCATCGACAGGGTGGACAGCCCCAGCATTTT. It is translated as CATHHRQGGQPQHF.

The chain carries TRBV11-1 and TRBJ2-7; 9 nucleotides agree with TRBD1. The germline V gene has CDR1 SGHAT and CDR2 FQDESV (reference sequence). The CDR3 spans 14 residues. J gave up 4 bases and V 5 bases, and 6 bases lay outside the gene matches. The CDR3 DNA reads as TGTGCCAGCAGCGCACGGGACAGGGATTACGAGCAGTACTTC. Translation: CASSARDRDYEQYF.

This clone was counted a few times. This chain connects TRBV6-1 to TRBJ2-7; a possible D gene is TRBD2 (5 bases). CDR1 and CDR2 (germline): MNHNS, SASEGT. V was shortened by 5 bases and J by 9 bases, with 17 bases between the two germline ends. The CDR3 totals 13 residues. Here the CDR3 DNA reads TGTGCCAGCAGTCCACAAGGGAGCCTAGGGCAGTACTTC. Translation gives CASSPQGSLGQYF.

This clone has only one observation. The chain recombines TRBV19 with TRBJ2-3, with D possibly being TRBD1 (5 bases). Germline V gene sequence: CDR1 LNHDA, CDR2 SQIVND (reference sequence). Deletions cut 7 bases from V and 0 bases from J, with 14 bases between. The CDR3 extends over 15 amino acids. As DNA, the CDR3 is TGTGCCAGTAATCCGTTGGGGCTTAGCACAGATACGCAGTATTTT. It specifies CASNPLGLSTDTQYF.

The chain combines TRBV2 with TRBJ2-3, with a possible D match to TRBD1 (6 bases). The CDR3 sequence is 15 residues long. V shed 5 bases and J shed 2 bases, with 14 bases lying between them. Germline CDR1 and CDR2: SNHLY and FYNNEI. CDR3 protein: CASSLDRLPTDTQYF. Written as DNA, the CDR3 is TGTGCCAGCAGTTTAGACAGGCTTCCCACAGATACGCAGTATTTT.